This T cell receptor (beta chain) is from a study of lymphopenia after photon versus proton radiotherapy. Notes on the study in general: Post-nadir TCR diversity decline inversely tracked overall survival among those who died. Oligoclonal CD8+ Temra expansion after nadir drove photon patients' diversity drop.

Concerning this clone: The antigen is unknown.

Assay: immunoSEQ multiplex PCR; the TCRdb copy retains only in-frame clones and omits some. This repertoire shows some 40,000 clones, roughly 84% found once; its top ten account for under 13%. There are 14 residues in the CDR3. Trimming at V came to 4 bases and at J to 0 bases, leaving 3 bases not matched to a gene. The germline CDR1 and CDR2 sequences are SGHNT and YYREEE (reference sequence). The sequence derives from a woman between 65 and 79 years old with pancreatic cancer. Some clones in this sample may be carry-over from other donors' samples. The sample was peripheral blood, taken from a patient treated with proton-based radiotherapy. The rearrangement links TRBV5-4 to TRBJ2-7; 8 positions agree with TRBD1. CDR3 DNA sequence: TGTGCCAGCAGCACGGACAGGGACTCCTACGAGCAGTACTTC. Translated: CASSTDRDSYEQYF.